This entry lists 18 T cell receptor beta chains sequenced from one sample in a study of CD8+ T cells in alopecia areata listed by TCRdb under 2018. The time point label on this specimen signifies: 20 to 30 weeks on oral tofacitinib. The treatment or condition label of this sample denotes: oral pan-JAK inhibitor, 5-10 mg twice daily. Lesional scalp punch biopsies and peripheral blood were obtained from alopecia areata patients. The receptor library was made with the immunoSEQ multiplex PCR assay. To provide template for TCR sequencing, every sample had RNA extracted and reverse transcribed into cDNA. TCRdb took over this immuneACCESS table, retaining in-frame rearrangements with V and J assigned. Such tables are incomplete; in checked studies, under half of the missing clones stem from an unresolved V gene, and the remainder is unexplained. Across this sample there are approximately 3,800 clones, with roughly 72% seen only once. About 6.7% of the sample is taken by the ten largest.

The sequences come from skin, collected at week 24, from a patient treated with tofacitinib. These receptor sequences come from a human donor with alopecia areata.

The rearrangement joins TRBV6-1 to TRBJ2-1, with TRBD2 identical over 8 bases. The junction had 9 bases not matched to a gene; V was cut back by 4 bases and J by 7 bases. The CDR3 has 15 amino acids. The germline V gene has CDR1 MNHNS and CDR2 SASEGT. The CDR3: CASSGPGGPRNEQFF. The CDR3 bases are TGTGCCAGCAGTGGACCGGGGGGGCCGCGAAATGAGCAGTTCTTC.

The chain carries TRBV7-9 and TRBJ1-2, with 9 bases lining up with TRBD1. Germline V gene lookup returns CDR1 SEHNR and CDR2 FQNEAQ (reference sequence). This CDR3 is 15 amino acids long. V dropped 5 bases and J dropped 2; count of bases not matched to a gene: 6. Written as DNA, the CDR3 is TGTGCCAGCAGCCCTACAGGGGGCAGGAACTATGGCTACACCTTC. This sequence encodes CASSPTGGRNYGYTF. The whole variable domain, filled in from reference TRBV7-9 and TRBJ1-2, reads DTGVSQNPRHKITKRGQNVTFRCDPISEHNRLYWYRQTLGQGPEFLTYFQNEAQLEKSRLLSDRFSAERPKGSFSTLEIQRTEQGDSAMYLCASSPTGGRNYGYTFGSGTRLTVV.

The rearrangement links TRBV2 to TRBJ2-4; D remains unclear. CDR1 and CDR2 from the germline V gene are SNHLY and FYNNEI. Trimming removed 3 bases at V and 0 bases at J, with 12 bases between. The CDR3 is made up of 16 amino acids. The chain's CDR3 is CASSDEAGLAKNIQYF. The CDR3 DNA reads TGTGCCAGCAGTGACGAGGCAGGCCTAGCCAAAAACATTCAGTACTTC.

The chain joins TRBV7-2 to TRBJ1-1; D unclear. Trimming stripped 3 bases from V and 4 bases from J, with 15 bases between. Germline CDR1 and CDR2: SGHTA and FQGNSA. The CDR3 has 15 residues. CDR3 bases: TGTGCCAGCAGCTTCTTCCCTCGGGGTCGCACTGAAGCTTTCTTT. Amino acid sequence: CASSFFPRGRTEAFF.

The rearrangement links TRBV19 to TRBJ2-6; D unclear. The CDR3 is made up of 16 amino acids. V lost 2 bases and J 4 bases, leaving 12 bases between the germline ends. Germline V lookup: CDR1 LNHDA, CDR2 SQIVND (reference sequence). The CDR3 coding sequence is TGTGCCAGTAGTATATGGGTTTCATCGGGGGCCAACGTCCTGACTTTC. This sequence encodes CASSIWVSSGANVLTF.

The genes are TRBV5-1 and TRBJ2-5, with TRBD2 as a possible D gene (6 bases). This CDR3 has 15 amino acids. The V gene lost 4 bases and the J gene lost 5 bases, with 18 bases spanning the gap. Germline loops: CDR1 SGHRS, CDR2 YFSETQ. The CDR3 sequence: CASSQTPGGGETQYF. The CDR3 region has the DNA TGCGCCAGCAGCCAGACACCCGGAGGAGGGGAGACCCAGTACTTC.

This clone was counted once. CDR3 sequence (DNA): TGCGCCAGCAGCCAAGGGACAGGGATTTTCTACGAGCAGTACTTC. Amino acids: CASSQGTGIFYEQYF. The chain couples TRBV4-3 to TRBJ2-7, with TRBD1 matching 8 bases. The CDR3 has 15 amino acids. J lost 3 bases, V lost 1 base, and 5 bases had no gene match. Germline-derived CDR1 and CDR2 are LGHNA and YSLEER.

V is TRBV7-3 and J is TRBJ2-5; TRBD1 aligns across 8 bases. The last part of the DNA fits TRBJ2-7 better; the J call may be wrong. Per germline, CDR1 SGHTA and CDR2 FQGTGA. The CDR3 totals 17 residues. The DNA of the CDR3 is TGTGCCAGCAACCCCGGGACAGGCCCATTAGGGTACGACGAGCAGTACTTC. This encodes CASNPGTGPLGYDEQYF.

J is TRBJ1-2 and V is TRBV4-1; the match to TRBD1 covers 7 bases. Trimming took 2 bases from V and 4 from J; bases not matched to a gene: 7. The CDR3 spans 15 residues. Looked up from germline, CDR1 is MGHRA and CDR2 is YSYEKL. The CDR3 reads CASSQPGQVGYGYTF. The DNA for the CDR3 is TGCGCCAGCAGCCAACCCGGACAGGTGGGCTATGGCTACACCTTC.

The gene calls are TRBV7-9 and TRBJ2-7, with 14 bases identical to TRBD2. J gave up 1 base and V 5 bases, and 4 bases lay outside the gene matches. The CDR3 consists of 16 residues. Germline loops: CDR1 SEHNR, CDR2 FQNEAQ (reference sequence). This CDR3 is CASSKGLAGDSYEQYF. CDR3 bases: TGTGCCAGCAGCAAGGGACTAGCGGGGGATTCCTACGAGCAGTACTTC.

V and J are TRBV5-5 and TRBJ2-5; the match to TRBD1 covers 7 bases. Germline V gives CDR1 SGHKS, CDR2 YYEKEE (reference sequence). V lost 3 bases, J lost 5 bases, and 10 bases stayed unmatched. This CDR3 spans 15 amino acids. This chain's CDR3 is CASSSTGATRETQYF. The CDR3 DNA is TGTGCCAGCAGCTCCACAGGGGCTACCCGGGAGACCCAGTACTTC. Supplemented by reference TRBV5-5 and TRBJ2-5, the full variable domain reads DAGVTQSPTHLIKTRGQQVTLRCSPISGHKSVSWYQQVLGQGPQFIFQYYEKEERGRGNFPDRFSARQFPNYSSELNVNALLLGDSALYLCASSSTGATRETQYFGPGTRLLVL.

The genes are TRBV19 and TRBJ2-5; D not resolved. The CDR3 totals 12 residues. V was cut by 6 bases and J by 5 bases, with 10 bases left in between. Germline values: CDR1 LNHDA, CDR2 SQIVND (reference sequence). The CDR3 spells CASSGLLETQYF. The DNA of the CDR3 is TGTGCCAGTAGCGGGCTTCTGGAGACCCAGTACTTC.

The V gene is TRBV7-9, the J gene TRBJ2-5; D ambiguous. CDR1 and CDR2 (germline): SEHNR, FQNEAQ (reference sequence). Between the trimmed V and J ends, which lost 5 bases and 2 bases, there was a span of 9 bases. The CDR3 sequence is 13 residues long. The CDR3 region is CASSPRPQETQYF. CDR3 bases: TGTGCCAGCAGCCCGCGGCCACAAGAGACCCAGTACTTC.

This chain joins TRBV5-6 and TRBJ2-7; 7 bases are shared with TRBD1. Germline V gives CDR1 SGHDT, CDR2 YYEEEE. V dropped 2 bases and J dropped 4; count of bases not matched to a gene: 3. This CDR3 has 13 amino acids. DNA for the CDR3: TGTGCCAGCAGCTTCGTGGGACAGTACGAGCAGTACTTC. Its protein is CASSFVGQYEQYF.

This chain links TRBV11-2 with TRBJ1-2; 9 bases fit TRBD1. Looked up from germline, CDR1 is SGHAT and CDR2 is FQNNGV. V lost 5 bases to trimming and J lost 8 bases; unmatched junction nucleotides: 9. This CDR3 has 14 residues. The CDR3: CASSLQGAQFGYTF. The CDR3 nucleotides are TGTGCCAGCAGCCTACAGGGGGCTCAGTTCGGCTACACCTTC.

This chain connects TRBV21-1 to TRBJ2-1; no DNA check was done on the table's D call, TRBD2. TRBV21-1 is given as a pseudogene. The length of the CDR3 is 18 residues. The CDR3 here is CASSAGKRGAPDNNEQFF. The CDR3 coding sequence is TGTGCCAGCAGCGCGGGGAAGCGGGGGGCCCCCGATAACAATGAGCAGTTCTTC.

The chain combines TRBV6-5 with TRBJ2-7; 10 bases align to TRBD1. Germline V gene sequence: CDR1 MNHEY, CDR2 SVGAGI. The V segment lost 6 bases and the J segment 8 bases; nucleotides outside the gene matches: 4. This CDR3 contains 12 residues. Here the CDR3 reads CASSPDRGKQYF. The DNA for the CDR3 is TGTGCCAGCAGCCCGGACAGGGGGAAGCAGTACTTC.

V and J are TRBV9 and TRBJ2-1; TRBD1 agrees at 10 bases. Germline CDR1 is SGDLS and CDR2 is YYNGEE. The CDR3 runs to 14 residues. V shed 0 bases and J 7 bases; nucleotides not matched to a gene: 1. As DNA, the CDR3 is TGTGCCAGCAGCGTAGAGGGACAGGGGAATGAGCAGTTCTTC. It specifies CASSVEGQGNEQFF.